A single sample gave rise to the 23 T cell receptor beta chains below, sequenced in a study of T-cell reconstitution after alpha-beta-depleted transplantation in children. A TCRbeta library incorporating unique molecular identifiers was prepared. Via MiXCR, TCRdb re-called the PCR reads, giving one row per CDR3 protein. Of approximately 300,000 distinct CDR3 sequences in the sample, roughly 10% are singletons; the top ten hold roughly a quarter. This sample comprised peripheral blood, obtained 180 days after TCRalphabeta/CD19-depleted stem cell transplant. These receptors were obtained from a male patient under 10 years old who had a stem cell transplant for chronic granulomatous disease, so the T cells may come from the graft donor.

This clonotype has only a few counts. V is TRBV20-1 and J is TRBJ2-1, with 12 bases aligning to TRBD2. The CDR3 contains 17 residues. The trim removed 3 bases at V and 6 bases at J, leaving 12 bases unmatched. Germline CDR1 is DFQATT and CDR2 is SNEGSKA (reference sequence). CDR3 region: CSASGWPLAGGANEQFF. The CDR3, as DNA: TGCAGTGCTAGCGGATGGCCTCTAGCGGGGGGGGCCAATGAGCAGTTCTTC.

This clonotype was seen ten or more times. The chain couples TRBV5-1 to TRBJ2-3; D is unresolved. This CDR3 has 15 residues. The germline V gene has CDR1 SGHRS and CDR2 YFSETQ. V lost 0 bases to trimming and J lost 1 base, with 9 bases between them. The CDR3, as DNA: TGCGCCAGCAGCTTGGTGGCTATCCGCACAGATACGCAGTATTTT. Its protein product is CASSLVAIRTDTQYF.

This clonotype was observed many times. The chain recombines TRBV20-1 with TRBJ2-1; 15 nucleotides agree with TRBD2. V trimming: 0 bases; J trimming: 15 bases; junction bases outside the gene matches: 3. The length of the CDR3 is 13 residues. Germline V gene lookup returns CDR1 DFQATT and CDR2 SNEGSKA (reference sequence). CDR3 sequence: CSARDRTSGRGFF. The CDR3 DNA follows: TGCAGTGCTAGAGATCGGACTAGCGGGAGGGGGTTCTTC.

V is TRBV28 and J is TRBJ2-7; possibly TRBD1 or TRBD2 for D (7 bases each). The CDR3 has 14 residues. Germline V CDR1 and CDR2: MDHEN, SYDVKM. The ends were cut back, 5 bases at V and 0 bases at J, with 11 bases in the middle. The CDR3 DNA follows: TGTGCCAGCAGTGCGGGGGACAGCTCCTACGAGCAGTACTTC. Amino acid sequence: CASSAGDSSYEQYF.

This clonotype was seen at least ten times. The CDR3 region has the DNA TGCAGTGCTAGAGACGGGGACAGGGCCTCCTACGAGCAGTACTTC. Its protein product is CSARDGDRASYEQYF. The rearrangement links TRBV20-1 to TRBJ2-7; 9 nucleotides line up with TRBD1. The ends lost 0 bases at V and 0 bases at J; junction bases unmatched: 3. CDR3 length equals 15 residues. Per germline, CDR1 DFQATT and CDR2 SNEGSKA (reference sequence).

This clonotype turned up a few times. This chain connects TRBV5-4 to TRBJ2-7, with TRBD2 as a possible D gene (5 bases). Trimming removed 0 bases at V and 2 bases at J, with 9 bases between. CDR3 size: 14 residues. Looked up from germline, CDR1 is SGHNT and CDR2 is YYREEE (reference sequence). CDR3 in DNA: TGTGCCAGCAGCTTGGTGGGAGAAACCTACGAGCAGTACTTC. It codes for CASSLVGETYEQYF. The full variable domain, rest sourced from reference TRBV5-4 and TRBJ2-7, is ETGVTQSPTHLIKTRGQQVTLRCSSQSGHNTVSWYQQALGQGPQFIFQYYREEENGRGNFPPRFSGLQFPNYSSELNVNALELDDSALYLCASSLVGETYEQYFGPGTRLTVT.

This clonotype was counted ten times or more. The chain has TRBV3-1 and TRBJ2-1, with 8 bases matching TRBD2. The trim removed 3 bases at V and 2 bases at J, leaving 6 bases unmatched. CDR3 length: 16 amino acids. Germline CDR1 reads LGHDT; CDR2 reads YNNKEL (reference sequence). CDR3 nucleotides: TGTGCCAGCAGCCACCAACTAGCGGAAACCTACAATGAGCAGTTCTTC. Translating gives CASSHQLAETYNEQFF.

In its sample, this clonotype was seen many times. The chain uses TRBV12-3 or TRBV12-4 and TRBJ1-5; no reliable D call. Trimming took off 3 bases at V and 6 bases at J, with 12 bases between the two ends. The CDR3 runs 14 residues. As DNA, the CDR3 is TGTGCCAGCAGTTTGGGAGGGCCTGGTCAGCCCCAGCATTTT. This codes for CASSLGGPGQPQHF.

This clonotype was seen more than once but under ten times. This rearrangement joins TRBV20-1 to TRBJ1-5; D gene uncertain. This CDR3 comprises 14 residues. V lost 0 bases to trimming and J lost 6 bases, with 12 bases between them. The germline V gene has CDR1 DFQATT and CDR2 SNEGSKA (reference sequence). The CDR3 DNA follows: TGCAGTGCTAGAGATCGTGGGGAGGTTCAGCCCCAGCATTTT. As protein: CSARDRGEVQPQHF.

This clonotype was observed at least ten times. The J gene is TRBJ2-1, the V gene TRBV20-1; no clear D gene. The CDR3 contains 12 residues. CDR1 DFQATT and CDR2 SNEGSKA come from the germline V gene (reference sequence). V lost 6 bases to trimming and J lost 7 bases, with 13 bases between them. Written as DNA, the CDR3 is TGCAGTGCCGATCTCGAAGAGAATGAGCAGTTCTTC. As protein: CSADLEENEQFF.

In the case of this clonotype: Given a much more abundant clone one base away, this may be a read error. The CDR3 sequence: CSAGQASGAQYF. The DNA of the CDR3 is TGCAGCGCCGGACAGGCATCGGGGGCGCAGTACTTC. The chain employs TRBV29-1 and TRBJ2-7; possible D gene TRBD1, 7 bases. Germline V CDR1 and CDR2: SQVTM, ANQGSEA. V gave up 7 bases and J gave up 9 bases, with 19 bases separating them. The CDR3 is made up of 12 amino acids.

This clonotype has a count of ten or more. The chain employs TRBV12-3 or TRBV12-4 and TRBJ2-3; 7 bases are a match to TRBD2. V was clipped by 6 bases and J by 1 base; unmatched bases: 10. This CDR3 contains 16 residues. The CDR3 protein is CASSSRLALGTDTQYF. CDR3 nucleotide sequence: TGTGCCAGCAGCAGCCGACTAGCTCTTGGCACAGATACGCAGTATTTT.

Of note for this clonotype: A much larger clone is a single base away; this may be a read error. The chain has TRBV28 and TRBJ2-7, with TRBD2 matching over 10 bases. This CDR3 spans 14 amino acids. Germline loops: CDR1 MDHEN, CDR2 SYDVKM. CDR3 DNA: TGTGCCAGCCTTGGGGGACTAGCGTACTACGAGCCGTACTTC. Residues: CASLGGLAYYEPYF.

This clonotype has a count of ten or more. The chain uses TRBV20-1 and TRBJ1-3; D is possibly TRBD1 (5 bases). V lost 5 bases and J 1 base, leaving 12 bases between the germline ends. This CDR3 is 14 amino acids long. Germline CDR1 and CDR2: DFQATT and SNEGSKA (reference sequence). Here the CDR3 DNA reads TGCAGTGCTTTCAGGGAGGGATCTGGAAACACCATATATTTT. Amino acids: CSAFREGSGNTIYF.

This clonotype was seen many times. The gene calls are TRBV29-1 and TRBJ2-5, with 7 bases fitting TRBD2. Germline assignment: CDR1 SQVTM and CDR2 ANQGSEA. The CDR3 has 17 residues. The V gene end was trimmed by 3 bases and the J gene end by 4 bases; junction bases not matched to a gene: 17. The CDR3: CSVDGERGRGYRETQYF. The CDR3 coding sequence is TGCAGCGTTGATGGGGAACGGGGGAGGGGATATCGAGAGACCCAGTACTTC.

This clonotype was observed many times. The chain joins TRBV27 to TRBJ2-1, with D unresolved. Trimming took 4 bases from V and 8 from J, leaving 12 bases between them. The CDR3 has 13 amino acids. Looked up from germline, CDR1 is MNHEY and CDR2 is SMNVEV (reference sequence). For the CDR3, the DNA is TGTGCCAGCAGTTCTCTCCTTTTAGATGAGCAGTTCTTC. It codes for CASSSLLLDEQFF.

The chain recombines TRBV12-3 or TRBV12-4 with TRBJ1-5, with D hard to call. V was shortened by 5 bases and J by 5 bases, with 19 bases between the two germline ends. The CDR3 contains 16 residues. This CDR3 reads CASSLPGPRDDQPQHF. The CDR3 DNA reads as TGTGCCAGCAGTCTCCCCGGACCCCGTGACGATCAGCCCCAGCATTTT.

This clonotype was counted ten times or more. The chain has TRBV5-1 and TRBJ1-5, with 7 bases lining up with TRBD1. The length of the CDR3 is 15 residues. Germline values: CDR1 SGHRS, CDR2 YFSETQ. V shed 0 bases, J shed 4 bases, and the junction held 4 bases outside the gene matches. CDR3 in DNA: TGCGCCAGCAGCTTGGGACAGGGAATTAATCAGCCCCAGCATTTT. Translation: CASSLGQGINQPQHF.

This clonotype turned up a few times. CDR3 amino acids: CAWSVRRLAGTKEKRTYEQYF. CDR3 sequence (DNA): TGTGCCTGGAGTGTACGTCGGCTAGCAGGAACCAAGGAGAAGAGAACCTACGAGCAGTACTTC. The rearrangement uses TRBV30 and TRBJ2-7, with D perhaps TRBD2 (5 bases). CDR3 length: 21 residues. Looked up from germline, CDR1 is GTSNPN and CDR2 is SVGIG (reference sequence). V was clipped by 0 bases and J by 2 bases, with 32 bases between them.

Remarks on this clonotype: A much larger clone lies one base from this, so it may be a read error. This chain uses TRBV7-9 with TRBJ1-6, with D unresolved. The length of the CDR3 is 16 residues. The V gene lost 5 bases and the J gene lost 5 bases, with 16 bases spanning the gap. Germline assignment: CDR1 SEHNR and CDR2 FQNEAQ (reference sequence). The CDR3 nucleotides are TGTGCCAGCAGCCAATCCCTGGACGGCAATAATTCACCCCTCCACTTT. This codes for CASSQSLDGNNSPLHF.

Regarding this clonotype: A read error is possible here, since a much larger clone lies one base away. The chain links TRBV2 to TRBJ2-5; 11 bases fit TRBD1. Per the germline V gene, CDR1 is SNHLY and CDR2 is FYNNEI. This CDR3 spans 14 amino acids. CDR3 loop: CASSGQGARETQHF. The CDR3 nucleotides read TGTGCCAGCAGCGGACAGGGGGCGCGGGAGACCCAGCACTTC.

This clonotype was observed at least ten times. The chain couples TRBV15 to TRBJ2-7, with D perhaps matching TRBD1 or TRBD2 (5 bases each). Germline CDR1 LNHNV, CDR2 YYDKDF (reference sequence). The CDR3 extends over 16 amino acids. Trimming removed 3 bases at V and 3 bases at J, with 18 bases between. The CDR3 here is CATSRESGRRVYEQYF. DNA of the CDR3: TGTGCCACCAGCAGGGAATCAGGGAGACGTGTCTACGAGCAGTACTTC.

This clonotype was seen many times. The gene calls are TRBV20-1 and TRBJ1-1, with no clear D. CDR1 DFQATT and CDR2 SNEGSKA come from the germline V gene (reference sequence). The CDR3 is 14 amino acids. Trimming took off 3 bases at V and 1 base at J, with 12 bases between the two ends. CDR3 DNA sequence: TGCAGTGCTAGTTATTGGGGTGGGAACACTGAAGCTTTCTTT. Encoded protein: CSASYWGGNTEAFF.